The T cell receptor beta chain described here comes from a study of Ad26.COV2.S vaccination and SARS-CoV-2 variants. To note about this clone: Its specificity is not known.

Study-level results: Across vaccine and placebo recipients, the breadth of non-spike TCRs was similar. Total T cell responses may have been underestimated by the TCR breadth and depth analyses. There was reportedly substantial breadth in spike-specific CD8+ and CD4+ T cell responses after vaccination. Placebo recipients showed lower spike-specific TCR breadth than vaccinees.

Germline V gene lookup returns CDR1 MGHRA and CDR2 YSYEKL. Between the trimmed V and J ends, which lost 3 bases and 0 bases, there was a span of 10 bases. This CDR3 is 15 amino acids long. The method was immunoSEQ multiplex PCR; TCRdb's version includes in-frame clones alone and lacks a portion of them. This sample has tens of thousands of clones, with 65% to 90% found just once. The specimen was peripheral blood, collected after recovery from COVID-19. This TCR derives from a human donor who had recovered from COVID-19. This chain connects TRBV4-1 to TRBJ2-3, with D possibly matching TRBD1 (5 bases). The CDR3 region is CASSHPGLSTDTQYF. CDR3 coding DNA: TGCGCCAGCAGCCACCCAGGGCTTAGCACAGATACGCAGTATTTT.